Detailed here is one T cell receptor (beta chain). Clones were read by immunoSEQ multiplex PCR, and TCRdb kept only the in-frame ones, dropping some. Of about 270,000 clones listed, about four fifths are singletons. This entry belongs to a study of blood T cell repertoires in COVID-19. Study overall: T cells, B-cell-depleted T cells, or PBMCs supplied cDNA or gDNA.

The material sequenced was peripheral blood. The sequence was obtained from a woman in her late teens or twenties with acute or convalescent COVID-19.

CDR3 DNA sequence: TGTGCCAGCAGCGGGGTCACGGGAGGCACAGATACGCAGTATTTT. It codes for CASSGVTGGTDTQYF. This chain connects TRBV27 to TRBJ2-3, with D maybe TRBD2 (6 bases). The CDR3 extends over 15 amino acids. The V and J ends lost 6 bases and 1 base respectively, with 14 bases between them. The germline V gene encodes CDR1 MNHEY and CDR2 SMNVEV (reference sequence).